A single sample gave rise to the 8 T cell receptor beta chains below, sequenced in a study of post-analysis software for immune sequencing data. Unique molecular identifiers were carried by the TCR beta cDNA libraries. TCRdb re-called the PCR reads with MiXCR, one entry per CDR3 protein. The sample includes about 560,000 distinct CDR3 sequences, 44% of them seen just once. Study outcomes and limitations: Roughly five TRBV segments appeared more often in patients than in controls, and TRBV5-6, TRBV5-1 and TRBV20-1 were among these.

These receptors' antigens are unknown. Sequenced: blood. All receptors come from a girl aged 5-17 years with multiple sclerosis.

This rearrangement joins TRBV6-6 to TRBJ2-7, with a tentative D call TRBD2 (5 bases). The CDR3 spans 14 residues. The germline V and J ends were trimmed by 5 bases and 1 base, with 12 bases remaining between them. Germline values: CDR1 MNHNY, CDR2 SVGAGI (reference sequence). The CDR3: CASSDRPGSYEQYF. The CDR3, as DNA: TGTGCCAGCAGTGACCGACCGGGATCCTACGAGCAGTACTTC.

This clonotype was found once. This chain connects TRBV12-3 or TRBV12-4 to TRBJ2-2; D is ambiguous. V lost 6 bases, J lost 5 bases, and 7 bases lay in between. The CDR3 spans 12 residues. CDR3 region: CASRTFTGELFF. The CDR3 region has the DNA TGTGCCAGCAGAACCTTTACCGGGGAGCTGTTTTTT.

This clonotype was recorded a few times. The chain recombines TRBV20-1 with TRBJ2-3, with 7 bases that match TRBD1. This CDR3 is 15 amino acids long. Trimming at V came to 5 bases and at J to 5 bases, leaving 13 bases not matched to a gene. Germline-derived CDR1 and CDR2 are DFQATT and SNEGSKA (reference sequence). Here the CDR3 DNA reads TGCAGTGCTTCTGGGACAGCCTCCAAAAGAGATACGCAGTATTTT. This codes for CSASGTASKRDTQYF.

The count of this clonotype is one. The genes are TRBV12-3 or TRBV12-4 and TRBJ2-7; unclear D gene. Trimming took off 2 bases at V and 3 bases at J, with 5 bases between the two ends. This CDR3 is built from 12 residues. The CDR3 loop is CASSLYIYEQYF. As DNA, the CDR3 is TGTGCCAGCAGTTTATATATCTACGAGCAGTACTTC.

This chain joins TRBV6-1 and TRBJ2-5; the D gene is possibly TRBD1 (6 bases). Germline V gene lookup returns CDR1 MNHNS and CDR2 SASEGT. The germline V and J ends were trimmed by 7 bases and 11 bases, with 14 bases remaining between them. The CDR3 length is 11 residues. CDR3 protein: CASNRTVRQYF. In nucleotides, the CDR3 is TGTGCCAGCAACCGGACAGTCAGGCAGTACTTC.

This rearrangement joins TRBV5-1 to TRBJ2-3; 15 positions match TRBD2. Germline V gene sequence: CDR1 SGHRS, CDR2 YFSETQ. J was trimmed by 4 bases and V by 4 bases; bases with no gene match: 10. The CDR3 has 18 residues. CDR3: CASSLKGLAGGRADTQYF. The CDR3 DNA reads TGCGCCAGCAGCCTGAAGGGACTAGCGGGAGGCCGCGCAGATACGCAGTATTTT.

CDR3 sequence (DNA): TGTGCCAGCAGCCAAGACCCCCTAGCGGGGGCCTACAATGAGCAGTTCTTC. Translated, it gives CASSQDPLAGAYNEQFF. V and J are TRBV3-1 and TRBJ2-1; TRBD2 matches at 10 bases. The J segment lost 2 bases and the V segment lost 0 bases, leaving 4 bases of the junction unmatched. This CDR3 is built from 17 residues. The germline CDR1 and CDR2 sequences are LGHDT and YNNKEL (reference sequence).

Details on this clonotype: A much larger clonotype is one base distant, so this may be a read error. The gene calls are TRBV11-2 and TRBJ2-1; D is possibly TRBD1 (5 bases). This CDR3 has 15 residues. Looked up from germline, CDR1 is SGHAT and CDR2 is FQNNGV. The CDR3 is CTSSLEFRSGNEQFF. The CDR3 nucleotides read TGTACCAGCAGCTTAGAGTTTCGGTCAGGGAATGAGCAGTTCTTC.